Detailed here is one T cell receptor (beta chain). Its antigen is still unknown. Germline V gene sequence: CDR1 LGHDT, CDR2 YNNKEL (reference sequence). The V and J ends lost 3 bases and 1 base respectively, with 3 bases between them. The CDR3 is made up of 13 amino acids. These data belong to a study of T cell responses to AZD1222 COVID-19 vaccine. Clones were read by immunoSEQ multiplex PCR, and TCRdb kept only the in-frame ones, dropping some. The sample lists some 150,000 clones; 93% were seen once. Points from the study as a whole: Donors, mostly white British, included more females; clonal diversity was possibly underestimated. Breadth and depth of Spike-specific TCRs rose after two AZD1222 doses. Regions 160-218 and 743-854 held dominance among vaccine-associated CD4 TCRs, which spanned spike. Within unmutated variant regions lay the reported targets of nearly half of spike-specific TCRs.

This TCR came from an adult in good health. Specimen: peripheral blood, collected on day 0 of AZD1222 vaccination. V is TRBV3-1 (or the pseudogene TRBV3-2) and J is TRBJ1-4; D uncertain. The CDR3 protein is CASSHQTNEKLFF. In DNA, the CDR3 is TGTGCCAGCAGCCACCAAACTAATGAAAAACTGTTTTTT.